This entry features one TCR beta chain sequence. The data stem from a study of OX40 agonist ivuxolimab in advanced cancers. Generated by immunoSEQ multiplex PCR, the TCRdb table keeps only in-frame clones and is missing some. Of roughly 68,000 clones listed, approximately 90% are singletons. The sequence was collected from an adult with an advanced solid tumor such as melanoma, head and neck, liver or kidney cancer. The source material was CD4+ or CD8+ T cells sorted from blood, sampled in a trial of the OX40 agonist ivuxolimab.

The DNA for the CDR3 is TGTGCCAGCAGTGACAGGGGGATCTACGAGCAGTACTTC. Its translation is CASSDRGIYEQYF. The rearrangement links TRBV2 to TRBJ2-7; 7 bases are shared with TRBD1. In germline, CDR1 is SNHLY, CDR2 FYNNEI. This CDR3 is built from 13 residues. After removal of 3 bases from V and 3 bases from J, the junction contained 2 bases not matched to a gene.